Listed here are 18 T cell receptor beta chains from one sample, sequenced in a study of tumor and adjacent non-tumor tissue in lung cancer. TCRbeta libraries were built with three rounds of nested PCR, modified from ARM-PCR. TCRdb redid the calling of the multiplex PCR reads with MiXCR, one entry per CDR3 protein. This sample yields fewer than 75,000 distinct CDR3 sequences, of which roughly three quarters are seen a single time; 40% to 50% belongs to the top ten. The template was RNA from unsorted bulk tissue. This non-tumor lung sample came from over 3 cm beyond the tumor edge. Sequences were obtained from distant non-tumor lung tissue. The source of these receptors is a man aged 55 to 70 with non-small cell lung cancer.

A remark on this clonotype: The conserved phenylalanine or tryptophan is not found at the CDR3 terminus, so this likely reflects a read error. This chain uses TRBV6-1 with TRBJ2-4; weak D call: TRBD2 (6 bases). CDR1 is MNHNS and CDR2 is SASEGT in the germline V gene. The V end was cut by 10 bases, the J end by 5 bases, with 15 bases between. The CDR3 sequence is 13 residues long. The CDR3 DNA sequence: TGTGCCACACGGAGGGCTGTAGAAAACATTCAGTACATC. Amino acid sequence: CATRRAVENIQYI.

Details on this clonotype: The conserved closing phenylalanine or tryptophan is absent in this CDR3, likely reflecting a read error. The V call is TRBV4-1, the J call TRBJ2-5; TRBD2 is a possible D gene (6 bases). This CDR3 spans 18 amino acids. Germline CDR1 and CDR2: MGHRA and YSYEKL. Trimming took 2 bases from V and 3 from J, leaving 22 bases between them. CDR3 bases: TGCGCCAGCAGCCAACATCCCCTTGATAGAGGAGGGGAAGAGACCCAGTACTTA. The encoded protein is CASSQHPLDRGGEETQYL.

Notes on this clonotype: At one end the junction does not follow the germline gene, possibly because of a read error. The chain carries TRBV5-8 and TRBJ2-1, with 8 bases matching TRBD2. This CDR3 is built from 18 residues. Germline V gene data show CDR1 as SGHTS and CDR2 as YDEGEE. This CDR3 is CPSSLAGLAGGGSNEQFF. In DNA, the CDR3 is TGTCCCAGCAGCTTGGCGGGACTGGCGGGAGGAGGATCCAATGAGCAGTTCTTC.

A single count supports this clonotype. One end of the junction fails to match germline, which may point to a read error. The DNA of the CDR3 is TGCAGCGGCTGGGGGGGGCGCGGGAGCCCGCCATCGAGTAGTAATGGGCAGTTCTTC. It yields the protein CSGWGGRGSPPSSSNGQFF. The rearrangement links TRBV29-1 to TRBJ2-1; a weak D match, TRBD2 (7 bases). Germline CDR1 SQVTM, CDR2 ANQGSEA. This CDR3 region has 19 residues.

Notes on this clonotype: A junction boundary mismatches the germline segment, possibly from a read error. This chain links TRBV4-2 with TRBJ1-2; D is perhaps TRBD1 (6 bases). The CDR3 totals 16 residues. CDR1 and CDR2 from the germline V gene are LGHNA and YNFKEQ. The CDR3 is CASSQDSAGTIHGYIF. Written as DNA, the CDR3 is TGTGCCAGCAGCCAAGATAGTGCGGGGACAATACATGGCTACATCTTC.

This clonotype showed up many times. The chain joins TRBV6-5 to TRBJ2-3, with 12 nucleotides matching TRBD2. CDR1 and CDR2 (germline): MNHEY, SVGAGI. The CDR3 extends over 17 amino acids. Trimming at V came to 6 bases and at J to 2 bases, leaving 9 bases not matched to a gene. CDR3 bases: TGTGCCAGCAGACGGAAAGGACTAGCGGGGTCCACAGATACGCAGTATTTT. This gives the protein CASRRKGLAGSTDTQYF.

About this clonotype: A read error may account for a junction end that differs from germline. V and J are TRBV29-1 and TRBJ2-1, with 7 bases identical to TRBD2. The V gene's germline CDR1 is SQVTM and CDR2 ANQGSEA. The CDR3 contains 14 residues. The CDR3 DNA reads TGCATCGTTGGAAGGGCGACTAGCTTCGTTGAGCAGTTCTTC. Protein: CIVGRATSFVEQFF.

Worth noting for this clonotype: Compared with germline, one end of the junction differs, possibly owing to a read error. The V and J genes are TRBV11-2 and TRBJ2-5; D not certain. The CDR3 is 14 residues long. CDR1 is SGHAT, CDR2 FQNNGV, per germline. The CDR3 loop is CASSTSYGQETQYF. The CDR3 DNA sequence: TGTGCCAGCAGCACATCCTACGGGCAAGAGACCCAATACTTC. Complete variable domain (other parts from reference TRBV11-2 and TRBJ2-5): EAGVAQSPRYKIIEKRQSVAFWCNPISGHATLYWYQQILGQGPKLLIQFQNNGVVDDSQLPKDRFSAERLKGVDSTLKIQPAKLEDSAVYLCASSTSYGQETQYFGPGTRLLVL.

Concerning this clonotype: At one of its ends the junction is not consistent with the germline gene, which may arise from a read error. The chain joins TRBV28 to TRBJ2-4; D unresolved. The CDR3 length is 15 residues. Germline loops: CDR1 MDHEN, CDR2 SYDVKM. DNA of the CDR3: TGCACCAGCATTTTATACCCCCTAGCCAAAAACATTCAGTACTTC. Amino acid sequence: CTSILYPLAKNIQYF.

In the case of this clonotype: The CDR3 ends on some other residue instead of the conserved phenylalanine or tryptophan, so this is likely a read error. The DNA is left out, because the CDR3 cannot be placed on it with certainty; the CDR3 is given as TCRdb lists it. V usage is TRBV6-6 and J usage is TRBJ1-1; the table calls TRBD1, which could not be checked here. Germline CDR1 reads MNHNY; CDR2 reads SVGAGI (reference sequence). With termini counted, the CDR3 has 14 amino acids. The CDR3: CASTARTGGTEVLY.

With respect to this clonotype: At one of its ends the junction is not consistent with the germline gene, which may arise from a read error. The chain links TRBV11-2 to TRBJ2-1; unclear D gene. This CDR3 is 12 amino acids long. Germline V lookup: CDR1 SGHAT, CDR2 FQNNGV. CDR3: CVSSPSFNEQFF. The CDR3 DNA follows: TGTGTCAGCAGTCCTTCATTCAATGAGCAGTTCTTC.

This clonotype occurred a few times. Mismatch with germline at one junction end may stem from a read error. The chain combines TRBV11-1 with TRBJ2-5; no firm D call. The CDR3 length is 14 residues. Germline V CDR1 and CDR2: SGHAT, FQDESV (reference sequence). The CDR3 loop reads CASSNDTYQETRYF. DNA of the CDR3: TGTGCCAGCAGCAACGACACGTATCAAGAGACCCGGTACTTC.

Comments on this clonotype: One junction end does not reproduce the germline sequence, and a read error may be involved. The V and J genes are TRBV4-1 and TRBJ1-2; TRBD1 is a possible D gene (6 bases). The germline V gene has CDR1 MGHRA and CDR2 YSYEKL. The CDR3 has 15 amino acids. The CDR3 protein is CASSQVLGAYYGYTF. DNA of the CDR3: TGCGCCAGCAGCCAAGTTTTGGGGGCATACTATGGCTACACCTTT.

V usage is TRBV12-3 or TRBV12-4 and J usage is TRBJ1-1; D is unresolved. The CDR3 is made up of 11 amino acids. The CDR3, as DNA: TGTACCGGCGGCCAGACCCTGGAAGCTTTCTTT. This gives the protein CTGGQTLEAFF.

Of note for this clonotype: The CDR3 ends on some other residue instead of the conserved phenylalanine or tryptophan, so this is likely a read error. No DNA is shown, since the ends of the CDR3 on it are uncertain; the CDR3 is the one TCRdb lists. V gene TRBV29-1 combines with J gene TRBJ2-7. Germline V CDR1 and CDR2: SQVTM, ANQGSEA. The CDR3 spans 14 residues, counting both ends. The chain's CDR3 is CSVEATEEGYEQYL.

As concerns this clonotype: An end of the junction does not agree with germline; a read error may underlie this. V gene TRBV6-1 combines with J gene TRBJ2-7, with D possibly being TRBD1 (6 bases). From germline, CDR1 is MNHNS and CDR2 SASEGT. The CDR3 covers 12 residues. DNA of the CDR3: TGTGCCGGCAGTGGGGACAACTACGAGAAGTACTTC. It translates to CAGSGDNYEKYF.

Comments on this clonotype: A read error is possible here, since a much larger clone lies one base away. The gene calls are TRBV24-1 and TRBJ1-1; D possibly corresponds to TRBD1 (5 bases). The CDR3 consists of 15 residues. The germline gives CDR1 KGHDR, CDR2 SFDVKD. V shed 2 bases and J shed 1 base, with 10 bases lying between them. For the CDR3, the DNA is TGTGCCACCAGTGATTCGATGCAGGGGAACACTGAAGCTTTCTTT. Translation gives CATSDSMQGNTEAFF.

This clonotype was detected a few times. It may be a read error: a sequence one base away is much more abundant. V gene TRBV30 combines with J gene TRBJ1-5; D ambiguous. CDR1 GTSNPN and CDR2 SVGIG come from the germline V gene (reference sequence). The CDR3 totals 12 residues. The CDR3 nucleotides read TGTGCCTGGGATTATTCTAACCAGCCCCAGCGTTTT. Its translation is CAWDYSNQPQRF.